Listed below are T cell receptor beta chains from one sample, sequenced in a study of T cells after yellow fever vaccination. TCRdb fed the 5' RACE reads into MiXCR, producing one record per CDR3 protein. The sample records approximately 250,000 distinct CDR3 sequences, roughly 5.2% being singletons. The material sequenced was CD4+ T cells sorted from PBMCs, taken on the day of the yellow fever booster vaccination. The receptors were sampled from a man younger than 35 who received the YFV17D yellow fever vaccine. Both conserved end residues are part of each CDR3. The D gene is left open where the match is weak. Rows may omit the clone size; those that give it use once, few, many or a size class.

D	J	V	size	CDR3
TRBD1	TRBJ2-7	TRBV5-1	-	CASSPGQGGSEQYF
-	TRBJ2-3	TRBV7-3	many	CASSLGGGADTQYF
TRBD1	TRBJ2-6	TRBV6-1	few	CASSVGTAVGANVLTF
-	TRBJ1-1	TRBV6-2/TRBV6-3	few	CASSRRTRDTEAFF
-	TRBJ2-7	TRBV6-2/TRBV6-3	-	CASSRGRSGVAEQYF
TRBD2	TRBJ2-1	TRBV5-1	few	CATSGLAGGNNEQFF
TRBD2	TRBJ2-1	TRBV12-3/TRBV12-4	-	CASSPTSGGAIEQFF
-	TRBJ1-1	TRBV5-6	few	CASSGRWDGEAFF
TRBD1	TRBJ1-4	TRBV12-3/TRBV12-4	-	CASSWRDRLNEKLFF
-	TRBJ1-2	TRBV3-1	many	CASSLQGGDGYTF
-	TRBJ2-3	TRBV7-2	-	CASSYRLGDTQYF
-	TRBJ2-3	TRBV20-1	-	CSAGIFGTSTDTQYF
TRBD2	TRBJ2-2	TRBV7-3	many	CASSLSSGTNTGELFF
TRBD2	TRBJ2-3	TRBV7-7	many	CASSLPPGLAGYTDTQYF
TRBD2	TRBJ2-1	TRBV12-3/TRBV12-4	few	CASSPLALRLAGASSYNEQFF
-	TRBJ2-1	TRBV6-2/TRBV6-3	many	CASRGAQQFF
TRBD1	TRBJ1-4	TRBV5-4	few	CASRNQGADGEKLFF
-	TRBJ2-3	TRBV4-3	many	CASSQAGAPPATQYF
-	TRBJ1-5	TRBV2	many	CASRQGGGQPQHF
TRBD2	TRBJ2-1	TRBV10-1	-	CASSESGAGGTPGSSYNEQFF
TRBD1	TRBJ1-2	TRBV7-2	many	CASSFRGYYGYTF
-	TRBJ2-7	TRBV20-1	few	CSAHRGPPYEQYF
-	TRBJ2-1	TRBV21-1	few	CASRKGYRASSNEQFF
TRBD2	TRBJ2-5	TRBV5-1	many	CASSLFGRGQETQYF
TRBD2	TRBJ2-3	TRBV12-3/TRBV12-4	many	CASSPSGGAGDTQYF
-	TRBJ2-5	TRBV7-2	-	CASSPVGGRLETQYF
TRBD1	TRBJ1-2	TRBV2	-	CASRGQIANYGYTF
-	TRBJ1-1	TRBV4-3	many	CASSQDRAREAFF
-	TRBJ2-3	TRBV11-2	many	CASSLAGGRDTQYF
-	TRBJ1-2	TRBV6-1	few	CASSERANYGYTF
-	TRBJ1-1	TRBV7-6	-	CASSLVSGKRNTEAFF
TRBD1	TRBJ1-1	TRBV25-1	-	CASSEGYRGNTEAFF
TRBD1	TRBJ2-2	TRBV6-6	few	CASSTTGGETGELFF
-	TRBJ2-1	TRBV7-6	many	CASSLEDGRGHEQFF
-	TRBJ2-3	TRBV7-3	few	CASSLTGLRDTQYF
-	TRBJ2-5	TRBV20-1	-	CSARDTPQETQYF
TRBD1	TRBJ2-5	TRBV11-2	many	CASSLPTGGRTQYF
-	TRBJ2-1	TRBV7-3	-	CASSPMAGRNNEQFF
TRBD2	TRBJ2-6	TRBV6-2/TRBV6-3	-	CASSYRGVRANVLTF
-	TRBJ2-3	TRBV4-1	many	CASSQDRDTRGNTQYF
-	TRBJ2-7	TRBV20-1	-	CSAPRRGGRVYEQYF
TRBD1	TRBJ1-2	TRBV2	-	CASRGTGDGYTF
-	TRBJ2-2	TRBV7-2	-	CASSWDFNTGELFF
-	TRBJ2-2	TRBV24-1	-	CATSAPPGGTGELFF
TRBD2	TRBJ2-1	TRBV19	-	CASSIRLAGGLYNEQFF
-	TRBJ1-6	TRBV7-9	-	CASASQGGSPLHF
TRBD1	TRBJ1-2	TRBV10-3	many	CAIGDQDRETPELGYTF
TRBD2	TRBJ2-5	TRBV20-1	-	CSAREGTGVTTQYF
-	TRBJ1-1	TRBV20-1	few	CSARDPGGEAFF
-	TRBJ1-4	TRBV7-9	-	CASSPGSGTEKLFF
-	TRBJ1-6	TRBV7-9	-	CASSLQGGNSPLHF